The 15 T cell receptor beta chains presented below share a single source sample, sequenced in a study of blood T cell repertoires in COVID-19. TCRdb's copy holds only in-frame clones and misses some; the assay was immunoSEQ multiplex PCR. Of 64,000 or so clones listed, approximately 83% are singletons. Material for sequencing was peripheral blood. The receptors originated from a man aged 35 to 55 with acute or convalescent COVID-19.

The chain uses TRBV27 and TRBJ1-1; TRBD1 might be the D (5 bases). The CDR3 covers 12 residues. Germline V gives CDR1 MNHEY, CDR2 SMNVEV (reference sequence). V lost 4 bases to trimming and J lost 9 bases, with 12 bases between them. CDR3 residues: CASSSRAGKAFF. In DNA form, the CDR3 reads TGTGCCAGCAGTTCCAGGGCCGGTAAAGCTTTCTTT.

The CDR3 loop reads CASSPGLYGYTF. The DNA for the CDR3 is TGTGCCAGCAGCCCCGGACTATATGGCTACACCTTC. The chain employs TRBV7-9 and TRBJ1-2; D is uncertain. The CDR3 has 12 amino acids. Trimming cost V 5 bases and J 5 bases, with 9 bases left between them. The germline CDR1 and CDR2 sequences are SEHNR and FQNEAQ (reference sequence).

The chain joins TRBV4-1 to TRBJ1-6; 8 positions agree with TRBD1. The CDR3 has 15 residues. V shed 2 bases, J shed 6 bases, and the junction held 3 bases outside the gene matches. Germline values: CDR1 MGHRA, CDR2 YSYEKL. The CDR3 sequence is CASSQPGQVNSPLHF. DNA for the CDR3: TGCGCCAGCAGCCAACCGGGACAGGTTAATTCACCCCTCCACTTT.

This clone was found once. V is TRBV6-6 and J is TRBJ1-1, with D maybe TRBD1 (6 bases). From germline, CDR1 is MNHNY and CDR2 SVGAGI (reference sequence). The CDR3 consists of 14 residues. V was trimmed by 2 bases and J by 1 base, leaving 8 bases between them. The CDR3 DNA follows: TGTGCCAGCAGTTACCCGGGACAGAACACTGAAGCTTTCTTT. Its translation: CASSYPGQNTEAFF.

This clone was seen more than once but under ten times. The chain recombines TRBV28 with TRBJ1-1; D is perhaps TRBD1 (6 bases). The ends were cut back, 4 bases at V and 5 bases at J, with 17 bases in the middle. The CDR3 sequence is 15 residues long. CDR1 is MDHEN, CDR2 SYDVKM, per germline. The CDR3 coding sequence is TGTGCCAGCAGTTCCGGGACATCGGAGAAGACTGAAGCTTTCTTT. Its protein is CASSSGTSEKTEAFF.

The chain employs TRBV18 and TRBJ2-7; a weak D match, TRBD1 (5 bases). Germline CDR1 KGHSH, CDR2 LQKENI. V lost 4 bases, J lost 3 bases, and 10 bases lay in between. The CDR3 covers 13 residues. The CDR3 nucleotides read TGTGCCAGCTCACTGCAGGGTTACTACGAGCAGTACTTC. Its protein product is CASSLQGYYEQYF.

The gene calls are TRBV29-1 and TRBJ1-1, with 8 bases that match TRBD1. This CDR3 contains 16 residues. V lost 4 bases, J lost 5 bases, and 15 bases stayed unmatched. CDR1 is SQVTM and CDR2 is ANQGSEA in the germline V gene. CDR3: CSVGYRGTSGVTEAFF. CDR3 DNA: TGCAGCGTTGGTTACAGGGGGACTTCGGGGGTGACTGAAGCTTTCTTT.

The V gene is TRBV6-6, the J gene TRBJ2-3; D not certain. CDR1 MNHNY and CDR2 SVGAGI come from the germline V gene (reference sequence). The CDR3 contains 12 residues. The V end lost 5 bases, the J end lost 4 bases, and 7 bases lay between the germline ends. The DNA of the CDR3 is TGTGCCAGCAGTAGTCAGTCAGATACGCAGTATTTT. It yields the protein CASSSQSDTQYF.

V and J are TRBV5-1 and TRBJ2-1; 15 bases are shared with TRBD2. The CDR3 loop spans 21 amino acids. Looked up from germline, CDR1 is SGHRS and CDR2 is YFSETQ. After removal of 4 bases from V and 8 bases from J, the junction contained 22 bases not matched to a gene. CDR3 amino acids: CASSPRPNHGLAGGKRDEQFF. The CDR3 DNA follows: TGCGCCAGCAGCCCCCGCCCCAATCATGGACTAGCGGGGGGGAAGAGGGATGAGCAGTTCTTC. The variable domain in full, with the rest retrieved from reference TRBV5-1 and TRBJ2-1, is KAGVTQTPRYLIKTRGQQVTLSCSPISGHRSVSWYQQTPGQGLQFLFEYFSETQRNKGNFPGRFSGRQFSNSRSEMNVSTLELGDSALYLCASSPRPNHGLAGGKRDEQFFGPGTRLTVL.

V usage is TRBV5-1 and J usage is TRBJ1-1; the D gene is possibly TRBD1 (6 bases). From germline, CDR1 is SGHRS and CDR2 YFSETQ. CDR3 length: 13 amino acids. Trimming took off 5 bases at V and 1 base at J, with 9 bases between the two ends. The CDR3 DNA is TGCGCCAGCAGGAAGGGGGAGAACACTGAAGCTTTCTTT. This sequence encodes CASRKGENTEAFF.

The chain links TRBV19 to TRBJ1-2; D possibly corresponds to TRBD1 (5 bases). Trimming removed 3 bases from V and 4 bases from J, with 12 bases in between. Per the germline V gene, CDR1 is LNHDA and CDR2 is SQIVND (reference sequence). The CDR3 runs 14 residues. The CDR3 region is CASSIGRETYGYTF. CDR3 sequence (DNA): TGTGCCAGTAGTATTGGCAGGGAAACCTATGGCTACACCTTC.

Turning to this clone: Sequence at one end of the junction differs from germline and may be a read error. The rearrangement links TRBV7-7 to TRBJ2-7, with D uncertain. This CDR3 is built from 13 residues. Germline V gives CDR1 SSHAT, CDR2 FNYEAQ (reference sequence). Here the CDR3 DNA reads TGTGCTAGCAGCTTAACAGCTTCCTACGAGCAGTACTTC. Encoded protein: CASSLTASYEQYF.

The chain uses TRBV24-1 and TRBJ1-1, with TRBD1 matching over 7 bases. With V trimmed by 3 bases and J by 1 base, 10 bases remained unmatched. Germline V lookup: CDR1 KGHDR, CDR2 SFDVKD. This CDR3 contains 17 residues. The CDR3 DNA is TGTGCCACCAGTGATACACGGACAGGCCAGGGGAACACTGAAGCTTTCTTT. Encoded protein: CATSDTRTGQGNTEAFF.

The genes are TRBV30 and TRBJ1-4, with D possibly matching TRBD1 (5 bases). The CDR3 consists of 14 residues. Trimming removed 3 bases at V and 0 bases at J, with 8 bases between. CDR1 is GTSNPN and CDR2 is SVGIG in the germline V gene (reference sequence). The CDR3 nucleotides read TGTGCCTGGAGCGGACATGCAACTAATGAAAAACTGTTTTTT. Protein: CAWSGHATNEKLFF.

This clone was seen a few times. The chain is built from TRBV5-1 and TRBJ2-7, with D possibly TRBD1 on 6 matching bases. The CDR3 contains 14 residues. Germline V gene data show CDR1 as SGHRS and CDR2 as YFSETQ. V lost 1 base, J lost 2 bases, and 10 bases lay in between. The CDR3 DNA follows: TGCGCCAGCAGCTTGAACACAGGGACCTACGAGCAGTACTTC. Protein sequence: CASSLNTGTYEQYF. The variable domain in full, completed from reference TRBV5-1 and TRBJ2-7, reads KAGVTQTPRYLIKTRGQQVTLSCSPISGHRSVSWYQQTPGQGLQFLFEYFSETQRNKGNFPGRFSGRQFSNSRSEMNVSTLELGDSALYLCASSLNTGTYEQYFGPGTRLTVT.